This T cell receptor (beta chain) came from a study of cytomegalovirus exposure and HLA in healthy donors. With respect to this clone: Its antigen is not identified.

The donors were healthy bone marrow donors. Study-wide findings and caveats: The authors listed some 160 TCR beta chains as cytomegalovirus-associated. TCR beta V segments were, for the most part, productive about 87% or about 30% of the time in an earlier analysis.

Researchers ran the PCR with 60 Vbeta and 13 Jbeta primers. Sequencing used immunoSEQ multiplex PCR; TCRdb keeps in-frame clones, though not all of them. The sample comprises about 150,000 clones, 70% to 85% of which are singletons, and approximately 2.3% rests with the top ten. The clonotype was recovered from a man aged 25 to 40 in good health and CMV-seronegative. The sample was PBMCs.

Written as DNA, the CDR3 is TGTGCCAGCAGCAGCGGGGGAGGGTATACGCAGTATTTT. Encoded protein: CASSSGGGYTQYF. The rearrangement links TRBV6-5 to TRBJ2-3, with 8 bases aligning to TRBD2. The V gene's germline CDR1 is MNHEY and CDR2 SVGAGI. After removal of 6 bases from V and 7 bases from J, the junction contained 6 bases not matched to a gene. The length of the CDR3 is 13 residues.